This is a list of T cell receptor beta chains from one sample in a study of T cells expressing NK-cell markers. TCRdb re-called the 5' RACE reads and gives one entry per CDR3 protein, without DNA. This sample's table reports about 450,000 distinct CDR3 sequences. Material for sequencing was blood T cells: a sorted CD56 or NKG2C T cell subset, CD4+ or CD8+ T cells, or bulk PBMC T cells (not recorded which). These TCRs come from a woman between 18 and 70 years old in good health. Both conserved end residues are part of each CDR3. Size values are once, few and many counts, or a class for expanded clones, and some rows have none.

>TRBV12-3/TRBV12-4|-|TRBJ1-4
CASSDGTKNEKLFF
>TRBV3-1|-|TRBJ2-3
CASSQSTNTQYF
>TRBV11-2|-|TRBJ1-1
CASSYYPNMNTEAFF
>TRBV6-2/TRBV6-3|medium-sized|TRBJ2-3
CASSYSGGLGDTQYF
>TRBV7-9|-|TRBJ1-1
CASSLEEGSTEAFF
>TRBV20-1|-|TRBJ2-2
CSALTRQTTGELFF
>TRBV10-3|-|TRBJ2-5
CAISAGQHQETQYF
>TRBV11-1|-|TRBJ1-1
CASSPQAFEAFF
>TRBV18|-|TRBJ1-5
CASSLQGVGNQPQHF
>TRBV27|-|TRBJ2-7
CASSLGGPPTYEQYF
>TRBV30|-|TRBJ2-5
CAWSSNWGQASPETQYF
>TRBV9|-|TRBJ1-1
CASSVAGANTEAFF
>TRBV20-1|-|TRBJ2-7
CSAHSGFNYEQYF
>TRBV12-3/TRBV12-4|-|TRBJ1-1
CASSLRPDTEAFF
>TRBV11-2|-|TRBJ2-5
CASSPDLTGPTQYF
>TRBV29-1|-|TRBJ1-1
CSVEDRELEAFF
>TRBV5-1|-|TRBJ2-3
CASSLSTGSTDTQYF
>TRBV29-1|-|TRBJ2-4
CSGTAGGYENIQYF
>TRBV7-6|-|TRBJ1-2
CASSLSGQGAGYTF
>TRBV12-3/TRBV12-4|-|TRBJ1-1
CASSLLILVNTEAFF
>TRBV9|-|TRBJ2-1
CASSPTGLATMGNEQFF
>TRBV7-9|-|TRBJ2-7
CATTTPASYEQYF
>TRBV9|-|TRBJ1-1
CASSVDQGNTEAFF
>TRBV4-3|-|TRBJ2-2
CASSQRTGNTGELFF
>TRBV4-3|-|TRBJ2-4
CASSLNPGQGISIQYF
>TRBV4-3|-|TRBJ2-5
CASSQDSRDPQETQYF
>TRBV20-1|-|TRBJ2-7
CSATAGPYEQYF
>TRBV7-2|-|TRBJ2-7
CASSLGGLRYEQYF
>TRBV27|-|TRBJ2-1
CASSWSGQGRKNEQFF
>TRBV18|-|TRBJ1-1
CASSGATTEAFF
>TRBV7-2|-|TRBJ2-5
CASSYGTSGPQETQYF
>TRBV18|-|TRBJ1-1
CASSPLGRAFF
>TRBV10-3|-|TRBJ2-4
CAISPPGLGTQYF
>TRBV4-3|-|TRBJ2-1
CASSQDLSTSGSLDEQFF
>TRBV23-1|-|TRBJ2-7
CASSQSTGHYEQYF
>TRBV7-2|-|TRBJ2-7
CASSSKQGREQYF
>TRBV20-1|-|TRBJ2-1
CSASRRQVGNEQFF
>TRBV19|-|TRBJ1-1
CASSIPTGGTEAFF
>TRBV3-1|-|TRBJ1-1
CASSQEWRNTEAFF